The 9 T cell receptor beta chains in this list originate from one sample, sequenced in a study of CD8 T cells in Susac syndrome. The RNA input was 0.5 to 1 ug, and it was reverse transcribed with random hexamers. TCRdb reprocessed the immunoSEQ multiplex PCR reads via MiXCR and lists one record per CDR3 protein. The sample has over 120,000 distinct CDR3 sequences, 95% seen once. The sequenced material came from CD4+ T cells from PBMCs. The origin of the receptors is a human donor with Susac syndrome.

J is TRBJ2-1 and V is TRBV19, with D unclear. This CDR3 is built from 14 residues. With 5 bases removed from V and 9 bases from J, the gap between germline ends came to 17 bases. Germline assignment: CDR1 LNHDA and CDR2 SQIVND (reference sequence). DNA for the CDR3: TGTGCCAGTAGTTTCCTCCAAAGGGCAGCTGAGCAGTTCTTC. The encoded protein is CASSFLQRAAEQFF. Supplemented by reference TRBV19 and TRBJ2-1, the full variable domain reads DGGITQSPKYLFRKEGQNVTLSCEQNLNHDAMYWYRQDPGQGLRLIYYSQIVNDFQKGDIAEGYSVSREKKESFPLTVTSAQKNPTAFYLCASSFLQRAAEQFFGPGTRLTVL.

The rearrangement uses TRBV30 and TRBJ1-5, with D uncertain. Trimming removed 3 bases from V and 2 bases from J, with 8 bases in between. This CDR3 spans 13 amino acids. Germline-derived CDR1 and CDR2 are GTSNPN and SVGIG (reference sequence). In nucleotides, the CDR3 is TGTGCCTGGAGGACACGGGGCAATCAGCCCCAGCATTTT. Its translation: CAWRTRGNQPQHF. The variable domain in full, with the rest retrieved from reference TRBV30 and TRBJ1-5, is SQTIHQWPATLVQPVGSPLSLECTVEGTSNPNLYWYRQAAGRGLQLLFYSVGIGQISSEVPQNLSASRPQDRQFILSSKKLLLSDSGFYLCAWRTRGNQPQHFGDGTRLSIL.

This chain connects TRBV2 to TRBJ2-3; D is ambiguous. The CDR3 is 14 residues long. Germline lookup yields CDR1 SNHLY and CDR2 FYNNEI. The germline V and J ends were trimmed by 4 bases and 2 bases, with 10 bases remaining between them. Here the CDR3 DNA reads TGTGCCAGCAGTGCGGGTGCCCCCACAGATACGCAGTATTTT. Its translation is CASSAGAPTDTQYF.

This chain connects TRBV15 to TRBJ2-7; 7 bases are a match to TRBD1. CDR1 is LNHNV and CDR2 is YYDKDF in the germline V gene (reference sequence). This CDR3 contains 14 residues. V shed 3 bases, J shed 2 bases, and the junction held 4 bases outside the gene matches. This CDR3 is CATSRTGTAYEQYF. The CDR3, as DNA: TGTGCCACCAGCAGGACAGGGACAGCCTACGAGCAGTACTTC.

The chain combines TRBV20-1 with TRBJ2-3; TRBD2 agrees at 13 bases. Germline assignment: CDR1 DFQATT and CDR2 SNEGSKA (reference sequence). The ends lost 6 bases at V and 6 bases at J; junction bases unmatched: 9. This CDR3 contains 15 residues. In nucleotides, the CDR3 is TGCAGTGCAGGACTAGCGGGGGCCCCGCGGGATACGCAGTATTTT. Encoded protein: CSAGLAGAPRDTQYF.

The CDR3 DNA sequence: TGCAGCGTTGAACCCCGGGGGGAAGGCGTCACTGAAGCTTTCTTT. This codes for CSVEPRGEGVTEAFF. The chain employs TRBV29-1 and TRBJ1-1, with D tentatively TRBD1 (5 bases). CDR1 SQVTM and CDR2 ANQGSEA come from the germline V gene. The CDR3 contains 15 residues. The ends were cut back, 2 bases at V and 4 bases at J, with 17 bases in the middle.

The DNA of the CDR3 is TGTGCCAGCAGCCCCCTAAGGAACAATGAGCAGTTCTTC. As protein: CASSPLRNNEQFF. This sequence joins TRBV9 and TRBJ2-1, with D unresolved. The CDR3 loop spans 13 amino acids. V was pared by 4 bases and J by 5 bases, with 10 bases between. Germline V gene lookup returns CDR1 SGDLS and CDR2 YYNGEE.

The chain couples TRBV5-1 to TRBJ2-1; 7 nucleotides line up with TRBD2. Trimming removed 2 bases from V and 1 base from J; junction bases left unmatched: 3. The CDR3 covers 15 residues. The germline CDR1 and CDR2 sequences are SGHRS and YFSETQ. The CDR3 is CASSFGGGSYNEQFF. Written as DNA, the CDR3 is TGCGCCAGCAGCTTTGGCGGGGGATCCTACAATGAGCAGTTCTTC.

The rearrangement joins TRBV27 to TRBJ1-2; D may be TRBD1 (5 bases). The germline CDR1 and CDR2 sequences are MNHEY and SMNVEV (reference sequence). The CDR3 consists of 13 residues. V gave up 3 bases and J gave up 4 bases, with 9 bases separating them. The CDR3 here is CASSLTQGYGYTF. The CDR3 region has the DNA TGTGCCAGCAGTTTGACGCAGGGCTATGGCTACACCTTC.